This T cell receptor (beta chain) was retrieved from a study of blood T cell repertoires in COVID-19. Study-level background: Material from acute and convalescent COVID-19 was sourced from the United States, Italy and Spain.

Per the authors' pipeline: Counts of nucleated cells, estimated from reference gene primer amplification, were obtained. The protocol was immunoSEQ multiplex PCR, while the TCRdb copy is restricted to in-frame clones and leaves out a portion. That table gives V, J and clone size, and the DNA gave D and trimming. Among about 250,000 clones listed, approximately 90% were seen once. Followed over time, Seattle patients had been enrolled while infection was active. This CDR3 is built from 17 residues. Germline V CDR1 and CDR2: MGHRA, YSYEKL. J gave up 5 bases and V 0 bases, and 8 bases lay outside the gene matches.

Material for sequencing was peripheral blood. This TCR came from a woman younger than 45 with COVID-19, enrolled during active disease. The chain has TRBV4-1 and TRBJ2-5; TRBD2 agrees at 11 bases. DNA of the CDR3: TGCGCCAGCAGCCAAGATGGAGTAGCGGGGGGGTGGGAGACCCAGTACTTC. Amino acid sequence: CASSQDGVAGGWETQYF.